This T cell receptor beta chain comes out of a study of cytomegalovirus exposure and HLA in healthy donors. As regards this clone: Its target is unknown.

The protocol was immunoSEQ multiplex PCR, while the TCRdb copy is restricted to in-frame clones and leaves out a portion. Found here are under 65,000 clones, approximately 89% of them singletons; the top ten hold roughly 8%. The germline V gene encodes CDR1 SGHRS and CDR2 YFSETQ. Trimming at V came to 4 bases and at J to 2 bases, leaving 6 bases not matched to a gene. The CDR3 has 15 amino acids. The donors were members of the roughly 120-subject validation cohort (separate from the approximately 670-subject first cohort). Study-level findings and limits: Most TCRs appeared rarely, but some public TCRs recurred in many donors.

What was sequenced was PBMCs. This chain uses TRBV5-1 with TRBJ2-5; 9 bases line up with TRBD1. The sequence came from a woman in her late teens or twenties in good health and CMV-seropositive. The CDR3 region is CASSKGQGNQETQYF. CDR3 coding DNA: TGCGCCAGCAGCAAGGGACAGGGAAATCAAGAGACCCAGTACTTC.